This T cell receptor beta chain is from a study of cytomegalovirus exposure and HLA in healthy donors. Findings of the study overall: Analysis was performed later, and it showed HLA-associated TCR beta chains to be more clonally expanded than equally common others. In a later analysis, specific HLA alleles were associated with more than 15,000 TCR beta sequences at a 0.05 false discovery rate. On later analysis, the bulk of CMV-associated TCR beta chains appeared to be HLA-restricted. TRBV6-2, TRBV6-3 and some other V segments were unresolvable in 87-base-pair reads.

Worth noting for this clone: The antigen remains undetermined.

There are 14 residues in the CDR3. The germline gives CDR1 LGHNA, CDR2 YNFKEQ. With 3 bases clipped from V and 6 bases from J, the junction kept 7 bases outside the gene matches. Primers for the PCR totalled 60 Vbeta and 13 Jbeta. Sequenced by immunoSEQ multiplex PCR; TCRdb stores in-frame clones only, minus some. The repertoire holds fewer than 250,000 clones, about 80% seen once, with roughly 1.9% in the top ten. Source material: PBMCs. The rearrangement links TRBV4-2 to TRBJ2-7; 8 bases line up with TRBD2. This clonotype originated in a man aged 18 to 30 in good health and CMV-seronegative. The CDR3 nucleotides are TGTGCCAGCAGCCATAGCGGGACGGTCGGCGAGCAGTACTTC. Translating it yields CASSHSGTVGEQYF.